The present T cell receptor (beta chain) was sequenced within a study of blood T cell repertoires in COVID-19. Background on the study: In each case, the material was cDNA or gDNA derived from T cells, B-cell-depleted T cells, or PBMCs.

In the original analysis: Using reference gene primer amplification, nucleated cell counts were estimated. The protocol was immunoSEQ multiplex PCR, while the TCRdb copy is restricted to in-frame clones and leaves out a portion. For V, J and clone size, that table is used; D and trimming come from the DNA. There are 150,000 to 200,000 clones in the sample; 82% occur only once, and about 5% lies in the top ten. The CDR3 loop spans 14 amino acids. The V gene's germline CDR1 is LNHDA and CDR2 SQIVND (reference sequence). V lost 6 bases to trimming and J lost 0 bases, with 9 bases between them. The rearrangement joins TRBV19 to TRBJ1-3; unclear D gene. The clonotype comes from a woman in her twenties or thirties with acute or convalescent COVID-19. The material sequenced was peripheral blood. CDR3 bases: TGTGCCAGTAGCGACACCTACTCTGGAAACACCATATATTTT. It translates to CASSDTYSGNTIYF. Using reference TRBV19 and TRBJ1-3 for the parts outside the CDR3, the full variable domain is DGGITQSPKYLFRKEGQNVTLSCEQNLNHDAMYWYRQDPGQGLRLIYYSQIVNDFQKGDIAEGYSVSREKKESFPLTVTSAQKNPTAFYLCASSDTYSGNTIYFGEGSWLTVV.